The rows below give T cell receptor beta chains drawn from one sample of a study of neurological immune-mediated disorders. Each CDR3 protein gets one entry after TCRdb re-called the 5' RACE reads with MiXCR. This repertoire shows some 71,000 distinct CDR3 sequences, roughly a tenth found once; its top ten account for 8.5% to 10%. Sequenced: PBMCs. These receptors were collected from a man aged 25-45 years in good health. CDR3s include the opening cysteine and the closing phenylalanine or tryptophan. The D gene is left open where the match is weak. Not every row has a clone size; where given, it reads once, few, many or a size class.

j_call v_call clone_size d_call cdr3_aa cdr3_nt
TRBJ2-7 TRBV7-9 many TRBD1 CASSFLGQGDEQYF TGTGCCAGCAGCTTCCTTGGACAGGGCGACGAGCAGTACTTC
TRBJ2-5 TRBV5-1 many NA CASSQLTQETQYF TGCGCCAGCAGTCAACTAACGCAAGAGACCCAGTACTTC
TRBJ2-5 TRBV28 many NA CASSLTSKETQYF TGTGCCAGCAGTTTAACCTCCAAGGAGACCCAGTACTTC
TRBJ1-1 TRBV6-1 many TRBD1 CASQATGDAEAFF TGTGCCAGCCAGGCAACAGGGGACGCTGAAGCTTTCTTT
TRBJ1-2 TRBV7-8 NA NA CASSLAKMDGYTF TGTGCCAGCAGCTTAGCCAAGATGGATGGCTACACCTTC
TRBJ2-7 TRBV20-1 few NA CGASAGQHSYEQYF TGCGGTGCTAGTGCAGGGCAGCACTCCTACGAGCAGTACTTC
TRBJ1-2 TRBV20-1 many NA CSADDRANYGYTF TGCAGTGCTGATGACCGAGCTAACTATGGCTACACCTTC
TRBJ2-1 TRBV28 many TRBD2 CASRRTSGSYNEQFF TGTGCCAGCAGGCGTACTAGCGGTTCCTACAATGAGCAGTTCTTC
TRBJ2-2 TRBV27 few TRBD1 CASSPGQGWVGELFF TGTGCCAGCAGTCCGGGACAGGGGTGGGTCGGGGAGCTGTTTTTT
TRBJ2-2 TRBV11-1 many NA CASSLIWGDTGELFF TGTGCCAGCAGCTTAATCTGGGGCGACACCGGGGAGCTGTTTTTT
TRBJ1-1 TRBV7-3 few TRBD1 CASSLRDRGTEAFF TGTGCCAGCAGCCTCCGCGACAGGGGCACTGAAGCTTTCTTT
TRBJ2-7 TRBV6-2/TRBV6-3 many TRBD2 CASSYSGLVPGEQYF TGTGCCAGCAGTTACTCTGGACTAGTCCCCGGCGAGCAGTACTTC
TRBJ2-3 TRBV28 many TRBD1 CASSGGRDRSDTQYF TGTGCCAGCAGTGGGGGACGGGACAGGTCAGATACGCAGTATTTT
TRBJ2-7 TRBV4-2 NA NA CASSQERTGGYEQYF TGTGCCAGCAGCCAAGAGCGTACAGGTGGATACGAGCAGTACTTC
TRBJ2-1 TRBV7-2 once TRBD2 CASSSGTSGFNEQFF TGTGCCAGCAGCTCCGGGACTAGCGGTTTCAATGAGCAGTTCTTC
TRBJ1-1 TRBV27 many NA CASIIEGETLEAFF TGTGCCAGCATTATAGAGGGGGAGACCCTTGAAGCTTTCTTT
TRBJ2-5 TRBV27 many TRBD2 CASSHKGVAGGFIGETQYF TGTGCCAGCAGCCACAAAGGGGTAGCGGGAGGGTTTATCGGAGAGACCCAGTACTTC
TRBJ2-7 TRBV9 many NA CASSETPETNDGYEQYF TGTGCCAGCAGCGAGACCCCCGAGACGAACGATGGATACGAGCAGTACTTC
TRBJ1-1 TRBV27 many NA CASSLRGGRRTEAFF TGTGCCAGCAGCTTAAGGGGGGGCCGGAGGACTGAAGCTTTCTTT
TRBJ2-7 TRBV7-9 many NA CASRPPSSYEQYF TGTGCCAGCCGTCCCCCCAGCTCCTACGAGCAGTACTTC
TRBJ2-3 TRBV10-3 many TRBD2 CAISVMTSGSTDTQYF TGTGCCATCAGTGTCATGACTAGCGGGAGCACAGATACGCAGTATTTT
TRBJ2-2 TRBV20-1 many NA CSAPGLLNTGELFF TGCAGTGCCCCGGGACTTTTAAACACCGGGGAGCTGTTTTTT
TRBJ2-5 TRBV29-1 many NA CSVEWRGRPQETQYF TGCAGCGTTGAGTGGAGGGGAAGGCCCCAAGAGACCCAGTACTTC
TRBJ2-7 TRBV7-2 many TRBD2 CASSTILAGGPYEQYF TGTGCCAGCAGCACGATCCTAGCGGGAGGGCCCTACGAGCAGTACTTC
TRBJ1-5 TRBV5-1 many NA CASSFEGGSNQPQHF TGCGCCAGCAGCTTCGAAGGGGGGAGCAATCAGCCCCAGCATTTT
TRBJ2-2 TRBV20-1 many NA CSARKTISGELFF TGCAGTGCTAGGAAGACTATTTCCGGGGAGCTGTTTTTT
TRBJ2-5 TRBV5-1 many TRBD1 CASSPGTGGQETQYF TGCGCCAGCAGCCCCGGGACAGGCGGCCAAGAGACCCAGTACTTC
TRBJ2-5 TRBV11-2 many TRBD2 CASRLGLAGVWQETQYF TGTGCCAGCAGACTGGGACTAGCGGGAGTATGGCAAGAGACCCAGTACTTC
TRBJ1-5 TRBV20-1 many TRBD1 CSARGGGAASSNQPQHF TGCAGTGCCAGGGGGGGGGGCGCGGCATCATCTAATCAGCCCCAGCATTTT
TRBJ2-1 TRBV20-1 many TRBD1 CSARDPPGQGDSYNEQFF TGCAGTGCTAGAGACCCACCCGGACAGGGGGATTCCTACAATGAGCAGTTCTTC
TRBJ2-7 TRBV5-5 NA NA CARSLEWRAGEQYF TGTGCCAGAAGCTTGGAATGGAGGGCCGGTGAGCAGTACTTC
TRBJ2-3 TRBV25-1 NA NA CASSGYGLDTQYF TGTGCCAGCAGTGGGTACGGTCTAGATACGCAGTATTTT
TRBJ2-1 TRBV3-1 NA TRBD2 CASSPPLMNGLAGAYNEQFF TGTGCCAGCAGCCCACCACTTATGAACGGACTAGCGGGAGCCTACAATGAGCAGTTCTTC